A single sample is the source of the 12 T cell receptor beta chains below, sequenced in a study of blood T cell repertoires in COVID-19. TCRdb's copy holds only in-frame clones and misses some; the assay was immunoSEQ multiplex PCR. The sample records about 140,000 clones, 86% being singletons. The specimen sequenced was peripheral blood. Every receptor here comes from a woman in her fifties or sixties with acute or convalescent COVID-19.

This clone occurred once. V and J are TRBV13 and TRBJ2-1; a weak D match, TRBD2 (5 bases). Germline lookup yields CDR1 PRHDT and CDR2 FYEKMQ (reference sequence). The CDR3 loop spans 14 amino acids. V gave up 1 base and J gave up 6 bases, with 10 bases separating them. CDR3 amino acids: CASSLVAGVNEQFF. The CDR3 nucleotides read TGTGCCAGCAGCTTAGTGGCCGGGGTCAATGAGCAGTTCTTC.

V is TRBV3-1 (or the pseudogene TRBV3-2) and J is TRBJ1-1; no reliable D call. The V end was cut by 4 bases, the J end by 4 bases, with 13 bases between. This CDR3 spans 14 amino acids. Germline assignment: CDR1 LGHDT and CDR2 YNNKEL (reference sequence). The CDR3 DNA sequence: TGTGCCAGCAGCCCCGAACATATTTTCACTGAAGCTTTCTTT. Translating gives CASSPEHIFTEAFF.

Written as DNA, the CDR3 is TGCGCCAGCAGCTGTAGGACATTTTATAGCAATCAGCCCCAGCATTTT. Its protein product is CASSCRTFYSNQPQHF. V usage is TRBV5-1 and J usage is TRBJ1-5; the D gene is possibly TRBD1 (5 bases). Germline lookup yields CDR1 SGHRS and CDR2 YFSETQ. The CDR3 is made up of 16 amino acids. Trimming cost V 3 bases and J 0 bases, with 13 bases left between them.

This clone was observed once. This chain uses TRBV23-1 with TRBJ2-5, with a weak D call TRBD1 (6 bases). TRBV23-1 is identified as an open reading frame with a role that is uncertain. V was trimmed by 3 bases and J by 2 bases, leaving 7 bases between them. The CDR3 extends over 13 amino acids. CDR3 DNA: TGCGCCAGCAGTCAGGACAGTCAAGAGACCCAGTACTTC. Residues: CASSQDSQETQYF.

The gene calls are TRBV10-1 and TRBJ1-1, with a tentative D call TRBD1 (5 bases). CDR3 size: 14 residues. Germline V gene data show CDR1 as WNHNN and CDR2 as SYGVQD (reference sequence). V lost 4 bases and J lost 1, with 10 bases in between. The CDR3 reads CASSGLGGNTEAFF. The CDR3 DNA follows: TGCGCCAGCAGTGGGCTGGGGGGGAACACTGAAGCTTTCTTT.

V usage is TRBV29-1 and J usage is TRBJ2-7; TRBD1 agrees at 9 bases. The CDR3 runs 14 residues. The junction had 9 bases not matched to a gene; V was cut back by 7 bases and J by 2 bases. Germline V gene lookup returns CDR1 SQVTM and CDR2 ANQGSEA. In DNA form, the CDR3 reads TGCAGCGCGGGGGGACAGGGAAGCACCTACGAGCAGTACTTC. Amino acid sequence: CSAGGQGSTYEQYF.

V is TRBV9 and J is TRBJ1-2; 9 bases match TRBD1. V lost 0 bases and J lost 6; bases outside the gene matches: 9. The V gene's germline CDR1 is SGDLS and CDR2 YYNGEE. This CDR3 comprises 16 residues. Written as DNA, the CDR3 is TGTGCCAGCAGCGTAGCCCCACACAGGGGGCAAGATGGCTACACCTTC. It translates to CASSVAPHRGQDGYTF. The entire variable domain, with the rest obtained from reference TRBV9 and TRBJ1-2, is as follows: DSGVTQTPKHLITATGQRVTLRCSPRSGDLSVYWYQQSLDQGLQFLIQYYNGEERAKGNILERFSAQQFPDLHSELNLSSLELGDSALYFCASSVAPHRGQDGYTFGSGTRLTVV.

The chain employs TRBV29-1 and TRBJ1-2, with D unresolved. CDR3 size: 11 residues. V was clipped by 4 bases and J by 13 bases, with 16 bases between them. Germline V gene lookup returns CDR1 SQVTM and CDR2 ANQGSEA. The CDR3 nucleotides are TGCAGCGTTGGAGGGCAGGAGGGATGCACCTTC. It is translated as CSVGGQEGCTF.

The genes are TRBV6-5 and TRBJ1-1, with D perhaps matching TRBD1 (5 bases). V was clipped by 2 bases and J by 5 bases, with 18 bases between them. Germline V gene data show CDR1 as MNHEY and CDR2 as SVGAGI. CDR3 length: 16 residues. The CDR3 DNA is TGTGCCAGCAGTTACGACAGCCCCAAGTGGGATACTGAAGCTTTCTTT. This gives the protein CASSYDSPKWDTEAFF.

The rearrangement uses TRBV3-1 (or the pseudogene TRBV3-2) and TRBJ2-3, with 10 positions matching TRBD2. V shed 4 bases, J shed 6 bases, and the junction held 7 bases outside the gene matches. Germline V lookup: CDR1 LGHDT, CDR2 YNNKEL (reference sequence). The CDR3 extends over 15 amino acids. CDR3 sequence (DNA): TGTGCCAGCAGCCGAGCGGGGGGGCATACGGATACGCAGTATTTT. Amino acid sequence: CASSRAGGHTDTQYF.

This clone has only a few counts. The chain links TRBV3-1 (or the pseudogene TRBV3-2) to TRBJ2-7; 7 bases line up with TRBD1. This CDR3 is built from 13 residues. J lost 3 bases, V lost 4 bases, and 3 bases had no gene match. Germline lookup yields CDR1 LGHDT and CDR2 YNNKEL (reference sequence). CDR3 coding DNA: TGTGCCAGCAGCCTCAGACAGGGCTACGAGCAGTACTTC. It specifies CASSLRQGYEQYF.

In this sample, this clone turned up once. The V gene is TRBV28, the J gene TRBJ2-3, with D possibly being TRBD1 (6 bases). V shed 6 bases and J shed 10 bases, with 14 bases lying between them. From germline, CDR1 is MDHEN and CDR2 SYDVKM. The CDR3 sequence is 12 residues long. The CDR3: CASRTGSAAQYF. DNA of the CDR3: TGTGCCAGCAGGACAGGCTCCGCCGCGCAGTATTTT. The full variable domain, in which reference TRBV28 and TRBJ2-3 provide the parts outside the CDR3, is DVKVTQSSRYLVKRTGEKVFLECVQDMDHENMFWYRQDPGLGLRLIYFSYDVKMKEKGDIPEGYSVSREKKERFSLILESASTNQTSMYLCASRTGSAAQYFGPGTRLTVL.